This T cell receptor (beta chain) was recovered during a study of cytotoxic CD8 clonotypes in ibrutinib-treated CLL. Overall study: Responses comprised 25 or so partial and 2 complete; at median about 68 months, about 15 remained remitted and about twelve progressed. Median treatment time before response sampling was over 9 months, range 6 to 36.

Turning to this clone: Antigen: not known.

The CDR3 extends over 17 amino acids. V was clipped by 3 bases and J by 3 bases, with 22 bases between them. Germline CDR1 and CDR2: SGHRS and YFSETQ. Only in-frame clones appear in the TCRdb table, and some are missing; sequencing was by immunoSEQ multiplex PCR. The data hold about 63,000 clones, with around 68% observed a single time. Study-wide points: Sustained-remission and progressing patients were not sampled at matched times. Public clonotypes (which were uncommon) either contracted or remained stable on treatment.

The chain carries TRBV5-1 and TRBJ2-7; D could derive from TRBD1 or TRBD2 (5 bases each). The sample consisted of PBMCs, taken after 12 months of ibrutinib treatment. The receptor comes from a human donor with chronic lymphocytic leukemia. The CDR3 nucleotides read TGCGCCAGCAGCTCCATTACAGGAGAGCGGACGGGCTACGAGCAGTACTTC. It specifies CASSSITGERTGYEQYF.